Below, 29 T cell receptor beta chains from the same sample are listed, as sequenced in a study of shared clonotypes between healthy human individuals. Profiling relied on immunoSEQ multiplex PCR, and the TCRdb table lists in-frame clones only, not all of them. Among 550,000 to 750,000 clones listed, roughly 95% were seen once. It was CD45RO-negative cells, positively selected for CCR7, that made up naive CD8 cells, with terminally differentiated effector memory CD45RA+ cells excluded. The sequenced sample consisted of naive CD8+ T cells sorted from blood. The receptors derive from a woman aged 25 to 39 in good health.

The chain carries TRBV19 and TRBJ2-2; D is undetermined. Germline CDR1 reads LNHDA; CDR2 reads SQIVND (reference sequence). Between the trimmed V and J ends, which lost 5 bases and 4 bases, there was a span of 14 bases. The CDR3 totals 15 residues. The CDR3 coding sequence is TGTGCCAGTAGTTTTCAAAGTCTGAGCACCGGGGAGCTGTTTTTT. The encoded protein is CASSFQSLSTGELFF. Drawing the rest from reference TRBV19 and TRBJ2-2, the complete variable domain is DGGITQSPKYLFRKEGQNVTLSCEQNLNHDAMYWYRQDPGQGLRLIYYSQIVNDFQKGDIAEGYSVSREKKESFPLTVTSAQKNPTAFYLCASSFQSLSTGELFFGEGSRLTVL.

The V call is TRBV5-4, the J call TRBJ2-7, with D perhaps matching TRBD2 (5 bases). The CDR3 has 14 residues. Trimming took 3 bases from V and 2 from J, leaving 12 bases between them. Germline V gene sequence: CDR1 SGHNT, CDR2 YYREEE (reference sequence). The CDR3 is CASSSGGPTYEQYF. In DNA, the CDR3 is TGTGCCAGCAGCTCTGGCGGGCCAACCTACGAGCAGTACTTC.

The chain links TRBV27 to TRBJ1-3; no clear D. Trimming removed 3 bases at V and 0 bases at J, with 9 bases between. This CDR3 contains 15 residues. Germline V gene data show CDR1 as MNHEY and CDR2 as SMNVEV (reference sequence). The CDR3 loop reads CASSFGLGSGNTIYF. CDR3 DNA: TGTGCCAGCAGTTTTGGGTTAGGCTCTGGAAACACCATATATTTT.

This clone has only one observation. The rearrangement uses TRBV5-4 and TRBJ2-5; D is ambiguous. The J call could be wrong; TRBJ2-7 is a better fit for the DNA end. Looked up from germline, CDR1 is SGHNT and CDR2 is YYREEE (reference sequence). CDR3 size: 12 residues. The CDR3 protein is CASSTPGYEQYF. In nucleotides, the CDR3 is TGTGCCAGCAGCACCCCGGGCTACGAGCAGTACTTC.

This clone has a single count. The chain is built from TRBV19 and TRBJ1-1; no firm D call. Germline V gene lookup returns CDR1 LNHDA and CDR2 SQIVND (reference sequence). The ends were cut back, 6 bases at V and 12 bases at J, with 14 bases in the middle. This CDR3 is built from 11 residues. The CDR3 DNA reads TGTGCCAGTAGAATCTCCGCAAAATCTTTCTTT. Amino acids: CASRISAKSFF.

V and J are TRBV28 and TRBJ2-7, with no clear D. The germline V gene has CDR1 MDHEN and CDR2 SYDVKM. The CDR3 runs 12 residues. V was pared by 6 bases and J by 2 bases, with 8 bases between. CDR3 sequence reads: CASSLTTYEQYF. CDR3 nucleotides: TGTGCCAGCAGCCTTACTACCTACGAGCAGTACTTC.

This sequence joins TRBV6-6 and TRBJ2-7; 9 bases line up with TRBD2. CDR1 and CDR2 from the germline V gene are MNHNY and SVGAGI (reference sequence). This CDR3 comprises 16 residues. V dropped 7 bases and J dropped 5; count of bases not matched to a gene: 15. In DNA form, the CDR3 reads TGTGCCAGCATCAAAGGAGCGGGAGGAAGGTCCCACGAGCAGTACTTC. As protein: CASIKGAGGRSHEQYF.

This chain links TRBV28 with TRBJ1-1; a possible D gene is TRBD1 (5 bases). The CDR3 runs to 18 residues. CDR1 MDHEN and CDR2 SYDVKM come from the germline V gene. Trimming left V 7 bases short and J 1 base short, with 25 bases between. In DNA, the CDR3 is TGTGCCAGCATCCCAAGGCCGGGGGTTAAGAGCTCGAACACTGAAGCTTTCTTT. This sequence encodes CASIPRPGVKSSNTEAFF.

The V gene is TRBV28, the J gene TRBJ1-1, with D possibly being TRBD1 (6 bases). The CDR3 sequence is 13 residues long. Germline V gives CDR1 MDHEN, CDR2 SYDVKM. V shed 5 bases and J shed 6 bases, with 13 bases lying between them. The CDR3 is CASSLQGISEAFF. For the CDR3, the DNA is TGTGCCAGCAGTCTACAGGGAATCTCTGAAGCTTTCTTT.

This chain connects TRBV15 to TRBJ2-7; 8 positions agree with TRBD2. Trimming cost V 0 bases and J 5 bases; bases outside gene matches: 12. This CDR3 comprises 17 residues. Germline V gene data show CDR1 as LNHNV and CDR2 as YYDKDF (reference sequence). CDR3 nucleotides: TGTGCCACCAGCAGAGAAATTCTTTCGGGAGGGCCGGACGAGCAGTACTTC. This gives the protein CATSREILSGGPDEQYF. Combining the CDR3 with reference TRBV15 and TRBJ2-7 gives the whole variable domain DAMVIQNPRYQVTQFGKPVTLSCSQTLNHNVMYWYQQKSSQAPKLLFHYYDKDFNNEADTPDNFQSRRPNTSFCFLDIRSPGLGDTAMYLCATSREILSGGPDEQYFGPGTRLTVT.

V and J are TRBV19 and TRBJ1-1, with D perhaps matching TRBD1 (6 bases). This CDR3 has 14 amino acids. Germline V lookup: CDR1 LNHDA, CDR2 SQIVND (reference sequence). The V gene lost 4 bases and the J gene lost 0 bases, with 9 bases spanning the gap. CDR3 amino acids: CASSKGHLNTEAFF. The CDR3, as DNA: TGTGCCAGTAGTAAGGGACACCTGAACACTGAAGCTTTCTTT.

The rearrangement links TRBV6-5 to TRBJ2-3, with D unclear. In germline, CDR1 is MNHEY, CDR2 SVGAGI. V was clipped by 7 bases and J by 0 bases, with 5 bases between them. The CDR3 is 12 amino acids. The CDR3 nucleotides are TGTGCCAGCACCACTAGCACAGATACGCAGTATTTT. Translation gives CASTTSTDTQYF.

V gene TRBV5-1 combines with J gene TRBJ2-7; D possibly corresponds to TRBD2 (6 bases). The CDR3 is made up of 14 amino acids. V gave up 0 bases and J gave up 1 base, with 8 bases separating them. The V gene's germline CDR1 is SGHRS and CDR2 YFSETQ. CDR3 DNA: TGCGCCAGCAGCTTGGGTGGGAGGTCCTACGAGCAGTACTTC. The encoded protein is CASSLGGRSYEQYF.

V and J are TRBV5-1 and TRBJ2-5, with D perhaps given as TRBD1 or TRBD2 (5 bases each). The J call may not be correct, given that the DNA end is closer to TRBJ2-7. CDR1 and CDR2 (germline): SGHRS, YFSETQ. This CDR3 is built from 16 residues. DNA for the CDR3: TGCGCCAGCAGCTTGGTACTGCGAGGGGCCTCCTACGAGCAGTACTTC. Translation gives CASSLVLRGASYEQYF.

The J gene is TRBJ2-1, the V gene TRBV27; possibly TRBD2 for D (6 bases). The ends were cut back, 6 bases at V and 6 bases at J, with 18 bases in the middle. The CDR3 totals 15 residues. Germline CDR1 reads MNHEY; CDR2 reads SMNVEV (reference sequence). CDR3 DNA sequence: TGTGCCAGCAGCCCCAACTTGGGGGGACGCAATGAGCAGTTCTTC. It yields the protein CASSPNLGGRNEQFF.

The chain recombines TRBV7-9 with TRBJ2-7; D not certain. V dropped 1 base and J dropped 3 bases, with 19 bases sitting between them. The germline CDR1 and CDR2 sequences are SEHNR and FQNEAQ (reference sequence). The CDR3 is 17 residues long. The CDR3 DNA reads as TGTGCCAGCAGCTTAGACAGAAGGGCTGGGGTAAGCTACGAGCAGTACTTC. This gives the protein CASSLDRRAGVSYEQYF.

The chain couples TRBV7-8 to TRBJ2-1, with D perhaps TRBD2 (5 bases). Trimming took 2 bases from V and 6 from J, leaving 14 bases between them. This CDR3 spans 15 amino acids. Looked up from germline, CDR1 is SGHVS and CDR2 is FQNEAQ. The CDR3 DNA sequence: TGTGCCAGCAGCTTAATGAGAGGGCCACGCAATGAGCAGTTCTTC. This sequence encodes CASSLMRGPRNEQFF.

The table lists this clone with a count of one. The chain uses TRBV5-6 and TRBJ2-1, with unresolved D. Trimming pared 4 bases from V and 2 bases from J, leaving 10 bases between. This CDR3 comprises 14 residues. Germline V gene sequence: CDR1 SGHDT, CDR2 YYEEEE. The CDR3 loop is CASSASSAYNEQFF. CDR3 DNA sequence: TGTGCCAGCAGCGCCTCGAGCGCCTACAATGAGCAGTTCTTC. The full variable domain, its missing parts supplied by reference TRBV5-6 and TRBJ2-1, is DAGVTQSPTHLIKTRGQQVTLRCSPKSGHDTVSWYQQALGQGPQFIFQYYEEEERQRGNFPDRFSGHQFPNYSSELNVNALLLGDSALYLCASSASSAYNEQFFGPGTRLTVL.

The chain carries TRBV6-5 and TRBJ2-3, with D hard to call. The germline V gene encodes CDR1 MNHEY and CDR2 SVGAGI. The CDR3 has 12 amino acids. Trimming stripped 6 bases from V and 8 bases from J, with 12 bases between. In DNA, the CDR3 is TGTGCCAGCAGAGGACCGGGTAGTACGCAGTATTTT. The encoded protein is CASRGPGSTQYF.

The chain joins TRBV6-1 to TRBJ1-1; the D is unclear. The CDR3 spans 14 residues. CDR1 and CDR2 (germline): MNHNS, SASEGT. V was cut by 6 bases and J by 1 base, with 12 bases left in between. The CDR3 region has the DNA TGTGCCAGCAGCCGTGCAGGCACGAACACTGAAGCTTTCTTT. This sequence encodes CASSRAGTNTEAFF.

This chain links TRBV28 with TRBJ2-5, with 11 bases lining up with TRBD2. The CDR3 runs to 17 residues. V was pared by 4 bases and J by 0 bases, with 7 bases of the junction left unmatched. In germline, CDR1 is MDHEN, CDR2 SYDVKM. The CDR3 coding sequence is TGTGCCAGCAGTTCACCGGGACTAGCGGTTTACCAAGAGACCCAGTACTTC. Translation: CASSSPGLAVYQETQYF.

J is TRBJ2-7 and V is TRBV20-1; tentative D call: TRBD1 (5 bases). Germline lookup yields CDR1 DFQATT and CDR2 SNEGSKA (reference sequence). This CDR3 spans 11 amino acids. Trimming left V 0 bases short and J 6 bases short, with 6 bases between. In DNA, the CDR3 is TGCAGTGCTAGAGAAGGGGCCGAGCAGTACTTC. Amino acids: CSAREGAEQYF.

The V call is TRBV4-1, the J call TRBJ2-7, with D perhaps TRBD1 or TRBD2 (5 bases each). This CDR3 is 14 amino acids long. The germline gives CDR1 MGHRA, CDR2 YSYEKL. Trimming took 5 bases from V and 1 from J, leaving 12 bases between them. The CDR3 DNA is TGCGCCAGCAGCTGGGGGATTGAGTCCTACGAGCAGTACTTC. Translation: CASSWGIESYEQYF.

The V gene is TRBV11-2, the J gene TRBJ1-1; D is unresolved. The CDR3 runs to 10 residues. Germline V CDR1 and CDR2: SGHAT, FQNNGV. V dropped 7 bases and J dropped 0 bases, with 0 bases sitting between them. This chain's CDR3 is CASMNTEAFF. Written as DNA, the CDR3 is TGTGCCAGCATGAACACTGAAGCTTTCTTT.

The rearrangement links TRBV29-1 to TRBJ1-3, with D perhaps matching TRBD1 (5 bases). The CDR3 sequence is 13 residues long. Per the germline V gene, CDR1 is SQVTM and CDR2 is ANQGSEA. The V gene lost 4 bases and the J gene lost 2 bases, with 9 bases spanning the gap. The CDR3 reads CSVVWGTGNTIYF. CDR3 coding DNA: TGCAGCGTTGTTTGGGGGACTGGAAACACCATATATTTT.

This clone was found once. CDR3 bases: TGTGCCAGCAGTGGCTTAGGGAGTGAGGGGGCCCGGTGGAATGAGCAGTTCTTC. Translation: CASSGLGSEGARWNEQFF. The chain joins TRBV25-1 to TRBJ2-1, with 7 bases aligning to TRBD1. Germline V gene data show CDR1 as MGHDK and CDR2 as SYGVNS. This CDR3 has 18 amino acids. V shed 4 bases, J shed 7 bases, and the junction held 19 bases outside the gene matches. Based on the CDR3 plus reference TRBV25-1 and TRBJ2-1, the full variable domain is EADIYQTPRYLVIGTGKKITLECSQTMGHDKMYWYQQDPGMELHLIHYSYGVNSTEKGDLSSESTVSRIRTEHFPLTLESARPSHTSQYLCASSGLGSEGARWNEQFFGPGTRLTVL.

The V and J genes are TRBV19 and TRBJ2-3; 10 nucleotides align to TRBD2. Germline CDR1 LNHDA, CDR2 SQIVND (reference sequence). CDR3 size: 16 residues. V lost 3 bases and J lost 4; bases outside the gene matches: 7. CDR3 amino acids: CASSIPLAGGSDTQYF. The CDR3 coding sequence is TGTGCCAGTAGTATCCCCTTAGCGGGAGGATCAGATACGCAGTATTTT.

The CDR3 sequence: CASSVTGLEQYF. In nucleotides, the CDR3 is TGTGCCAGCAGTGTGACTGGCCTCGAGCAGTACTTC. The chain couples TRBV6-6 to TRBJ2-7; D is undetermined. This CDR3 spans 12 amino acids. Germline assignment: CDR1 MNHNY and CDR2 SVGAGI (reference sequence). Trimming stripped 5 bases from V and 6 bases from J, with 11 bases between.

V gene TRBV7-9 combines with J gene TRBJ1-1; weak D call: TRBD1 (5 bases). The CDR3 length is 15 residues. V gave up 2 bases and J gave up 1 base, with 11 bases separating them. CDR1 SEHNR and CDR2 FQNEAQ come from the germline V gene (reference sequence). CDR3 sequence (DNA): TGTGCCAGCAGCTTAATGCCGGGACCGAACACTGAAGCTTTCTTT. This sequence encodes CASSLMPGPNTEAFF.